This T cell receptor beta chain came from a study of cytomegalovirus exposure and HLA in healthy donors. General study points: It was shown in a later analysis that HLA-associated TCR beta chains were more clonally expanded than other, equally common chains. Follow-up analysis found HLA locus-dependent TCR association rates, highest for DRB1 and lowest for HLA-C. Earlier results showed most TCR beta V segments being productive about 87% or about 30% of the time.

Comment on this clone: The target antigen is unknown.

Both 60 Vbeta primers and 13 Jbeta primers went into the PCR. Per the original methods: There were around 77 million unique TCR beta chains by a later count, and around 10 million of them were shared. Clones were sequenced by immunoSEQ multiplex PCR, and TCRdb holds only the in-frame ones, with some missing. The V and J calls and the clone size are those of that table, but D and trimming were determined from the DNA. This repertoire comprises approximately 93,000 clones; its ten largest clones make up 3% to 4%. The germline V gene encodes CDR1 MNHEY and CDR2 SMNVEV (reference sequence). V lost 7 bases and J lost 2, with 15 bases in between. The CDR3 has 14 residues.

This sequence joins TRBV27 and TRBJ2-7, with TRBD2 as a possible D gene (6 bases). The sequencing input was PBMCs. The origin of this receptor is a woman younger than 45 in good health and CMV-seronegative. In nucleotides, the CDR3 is TGTGCCAGCACCGCCGGGGGAGCGGCCTACGAGCAGTACTTC. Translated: CASTAGGAAYEQYF.